A selection of T cell receptor beta chains follows, all from one sample in a study of blood T cell repertoires in COVID-19. The data were produced by immunoSEQ multiplex PCR, yet TCRdb's version contains in-frame clones alone and is incomplete. Among about 180,000 clones, 86% were seen once, and the ten largest hold roughly 8.7%. The sample comprised PBMCs or T cells enriched from blood (not recorded which). The receptors here all came from a woman between 25 and 40 years old who had recovered from COVID-19. Both conserved end residues are part of each CDR3. A D gene is named only where the DNA matches it firmly. Clone size is given for some rows only: seen once, a few or many times, or a class if the clone is expanded.

D,V,length,size,J,DNA,CDR3
-,TRBV25-1,15,-,TRBJ2-1,TGTGCCAGCAGTGAATATTACGGGGACTACAATGAGCAGTTCTTC,CASSEYYGDYNEQFF
TRBD1,TRBV6-5,15,-,TRBJ2-3,TGTGCCAGCAGTTCCGGGACAGGTAACACAGATACGCAGTATTTT,CASSSGTGNTDTQYF
-,TRBV28,14,once,TRBJ2-7,TGTGCCAGCAGTTTACCAGGGATCAGATACGAGCAGTACTTC,CASSLPGIRYEQYF
-,TRBV3-1/TRBV3-2,12,-,TRBJ2-1,TGTGCCTGCAGCGCGCATAGCGGCGAGCAGTTCTTC,CACSAHSGEQFF
-,TRBV28,18,-,TRBJ2-1,TGTGCCAGCAGTTTATTGTCAAGGGGTATTAACGGGGGCAATGAGCAGTTCTTC,CASSLLSRGINGGNEQFF
-,TRBV15,16,-,TRBJ1-6,TGTGCCACCAGCAGAGAGACCACAGGCATAGGTTCACCCCTCCACTTT,CATSRETTGIGSPLHF
-,TRBV28,15,once,TRBJ1-4,TGTGCCAGCAGTCAGGAACAGCTTCTCGATGAAAAACTGTTTTTT,CASSQEQLLDEKLFF
TRBD2,TRBV7-9,18,-,TRBJ2-1,TGTGCCAGCAGCTTGGTGGACCTAGGGACTAGCCCCAACAATGAGCAGTTCTTC,CASSLVDLGTSPNNEQFF
-,TRBV6-1,16,-,TRBJ1-1,TGTGCCAGCAGTGAATCCCAGGGTGTAAGGAACACTGAAGCTTTCTTT,CASSESQGVRNTEAFF
TRBD1,TRBV5-1,16,-,TRBJ2-7,TGCGCCAGCAGCGCCGACCCGAACAGGGGGTTCTACGAGCAGTACTTC,CASSADPNRGFYEQYF
TRBD1,TRBV29-1,11,-,TRBJ2-5,TGCAGCGTGGGACAGCAAGAGACCCAGTACTTC,CSVGQQETQYF
TRBD2,TRBV10-2,15,-,TRBJ2-7,TGCGCCAGCAGTGAACGGGGACTAGCGGGAGCCGAGCAGTACTTC,CASSERGLAGAEQYF
-,TRBV27,13,-,TRBJ1-1,TGTGCCAGCAGTTCGTACAAGAACACTGAAGCTTTCTTT,CASSSYKNTEAFF
-,TRBV27,15,-,TRBJ1-4,TGTGCCAGCAGTTTAGGACATCCAACTAATGAAAAACTGTTTTTT,CASSLGHPTNEKLFF
TRBD2,TRBV7-9,16,many,TRBJ2-5,TGTGCCAGCAGCCCGGGACTAGCGGAGTACCAAGAGACCCAGTACTTC,CASSPGLAEYQETQYF
TRBD1,TRBV19,13,few,TRBJ1-6,TGTGCCAGTACTGGCAGGGGGCTTTCACCCCTCCACTTT,CASTGRGLSPLHF
-,TRBV29-1,13,-,TRBJ1-2,TGCAGCGTTGAGGGGGGGGCGGACTATGGCTACACCTTC,CSVEGGADYGYTF
-,TRBV28,13,-,TRBJ2-3,TGTGCCAGCAGTTTTCGGTACACAGATACGCAGTATTTT,CASSFRYTDTQYF
TRBD1,TRBV28,14,-,TRBJ2-7,TGTGCCAGCAGTTTCTTCCGGGACAGCTACGAGCAGTACTTC,CASSFFRDSYEQYF
-,TRBV1,14,-,TRBJ2-3,TGCACCAGCAGCCAAGATTGGCCCACAGATACGCAGTATTTT,CTSSQDWPTDTQYF
-,TRBV18,14,few,TRBJ1-1,TGTGCCAGCTCACCAATAACTGGAGCCACTGAAGCTTTCTTT,CASSPITGATEAFF
TRBD2,TRBV6-5,16,-,TRBJ2-5,TGTGCCAGCAGTTACTCTAGCGGGAGAGGGAAAGAGACCCAGTACTTC,CASSYSSGRGKETQYF
-,TRBV7-8,14,-,TRBJ1-2,TGTGCCAGCAGCTCATTTGGACAGAGCTATGGCTACACCTTC,CASSSFGQSYGYTF
TRBD1,TRBV18,13,-,TRBJ1-2,TGTGCCAGCTCACTGACAGGGGATGATGGCTACACCTTC,CASSLTGDDGYTF
TRBD2,TRBV7-8,17,-,TRBJ2-5,TGTGCCAGCAGCTCGGGACTAGCGGGAGGAGTAGGGGAGACCCAGTACTTC,CASSSGLAGGVGETQYF
-,TRBV11-2,18,-,TRBJ1-1,TGTGCCAGCAGCTTATGGACTGTTACAAATCTGGAGGGCACTGAAGCTTTCTTT,CASSLWTVTNLEGTEAFF
TRBD1,TRBV19,14,-,TRBJ2-5,TGTGCCAGTAGTGCCGGGACAGCCCAAGAGACCCAGTACTTC,CASSAGTAQETQYF
-,TRBV7-3,13,-,TRBJ2-7,TGTGCCAGCAGCTTCGGACGGGACTACGAGCAGTACTTC,CASSFGRDYEQYF
-,TRBV30,13,-,TRBJ1-4,TGTGCCTGGACCGGTAGCTCCAATGAAAAACTGTTTTTT,CAWTGSSNEKLFF
TRBD2,TRBV29-1,13,-,TRBJ2-7,TGCAGCGCAGGGACTAGCGGGGCCTACGAGCAGTACTTC,CSAGTSGAYEQYF
-,TRBV19,15,-,TRBJ1-3,TGTGCCAGTAGTAAGCGGGACCCCTCTGGAAACACCATATATTTT,CASSKRDPSGNTIYF
-,TRBV5-1,15,-,TRBJ2-3,TGCGCCAGCAGCTTAGGCAGGGGAATCACAGATACGCAGTATTTT,CASSLGRGITDTQYF
-,TRBV30,15,once,TRBJ2-2,TGTGCCTGGAGTGTACCGGGGTTGGGCCCCGGGGAGCTGTTTTTT,CAWSVPGLGPGELFF
TRBD2,TRBV28,21,once,TRBJ2-1,TGTGCCAGCAGTATTGCTCCGGGGACTAGCGGGAGGGTTCGCGTGTCGGGTGAGCAGTTCTTC,CASSIAPGTSGRVRVSGEQFF
-,TRBV7-9,14,-,TRBJ1-1,TGTGCCAGCAGCCAAACGACAGGGAACACTGAAGCTTTCTTT,CASSQTTGNTEAFF
-,TRBV3-1/TRBV3-2,14,-,TRBJ1-1,TGTGCCAGCAGCCGTGGACAGATGAACACTGAAGCTTTCTTT,CASSRGQMNTEAFF
TRBD1,TRBV19,16,-,TRBJ2-6,TGTGCCAGTAGTGGTGGGACAGGGCCTGGGGCCAACGTCCTGACTTTC,CASSGGTGPGANVLTF